A single sample gave rise to the 11 T cell receptor beta chains below, sequenced in a study of glioma-infiltrating T cells after dendritic cell vaccination. Assay used: immunoSEQ multiplex PCR; TCRdb lists only in-frame clones, some missing. Of roughly 60,000 clones in the sample, about nine tenths were seen once. As for time point: after dendritic cell vaccination, including at tumor progression/relapse. The material was blood, obtained after dendritic cell vaccination. Every receptor here comes from a human donor with glioblastoma.

The rearrangement links TRBV9 to TRBJ2-7, with 7 bases aligning to TRBD2. The CDR3 spans 16 residues. Germline V gene sequence: CDR1 SGDLS, CDR2 YYNGEE. The V segment lost 0 bases and the J segment 0 bases; nucleotides outside the gene matches: 6. CDR3 sequence reads: CASSVGEGSISYEQYF. CDR3 sequence (DNA): TGTGCCAGCAGCGTAGGGGAGGGATCCATCTCCTACGAGCAGTACTTC.

This chain joins TRBV6-5 and TRBJ2-2; 10 bases agree with TRBD1. This CDR3 is 16 amino acids long. The germline V gene encodes CDR1 MNHEY and CDR2 SVGAGI. The V gene end was trimmed by 4 bases and the J gene end by 7 bases; junction bases not matched to a gene: 9. The CDR3 nucleotides are TGTGCCAGCAGTTCCGGGACAGGGGAAGTTGGCGGGGAGCTGTTTTTT. This translates into CASSSGTGEVGGELFF.

The rearrangement uses TRBV9 and TRBJ2-2; the D gene is possibly TRBD2 (6 bases). V shed 4 bases and J shed 4 bases, with 17 bases lying between them. From germline, CDR1 is SGDLS and CDR2 YYNGEE. The CDR3 runs 16 residues. The CDR3 here is CASSPRPLRGTGELFF. For the CDR3, the DNA is TGTGCCAGCAGCCCGAGACCGCTGCGGGGCACCGGGGAGCTGTTTTTT.

The chain links TRBV27 to TRBJ2-7, with D possibly matching TRBD1 (5 bases). Germline V CDR1 and CDR2: MNHEY, SMNVEV (reference sequence). V was cut by 0 bases and J by 1 base, with 13 bases left in between. The CDR3 totals 16 residues. Here the CDR3 reads CASSLSGRALSYEQYF. The CDR3 coding sequence is TGTGCCAGCAGTTTATCTGGCAGGGCCCTATCCTACGAGCAGTACTTC.

The chain links TRBV6-6 to TRBJ2-2; 8 bases map to TRBD2. Germline trimming cut 6 bases from V and 1 base from J; bases unmatched to any gene: 7. The germline CDR1 and CDR2 sequences are MNHNY and SVGAGI (reference sequence). CDR3 length: 16 amino acids. The CDR3 DNA follows: TGTGCCAGCAGCCTGGCGGGGGGCGAGAACACCGGGGAGCTGTTTTTT. It is translated as CASSLAGGENTGELFF.

This chain links TRBV5-1 with TRBJ2-1; 13 bases map to TRBD2. The CDR3 loop spans 15 amino acids. V lost 5 bases and J lost 5; bases outside the gene matches: 4. Germline CDR1 SGHRS, CDR2 YFSETQ. As DNA, the CDR3 is TGCGCCAGCAGGGCGGGACTAGCGGGAAACAATGAGCAGTTCTTC. Residues: CASRAGLAGNNEQFF. The whole variable domain, remainder taken from reference TRBV5-1 and TRBJ2-1, is KAGVTQTPRYLIKTRGQQVTLSCSPISGHRSVSWYQQTPGQGLQFLFEYFSETQRNKGNFPGRFSGRQFSNSRSEMNVSTLELGDSALYLCASRAGLAGNNEQFFGPGTRLTVL.

This clone was observed once. This chain uses TRBV11-2 with TRBJ2-5; D uncertain. The CDR3 is 11 amino acids. Germline V gives CDR1 SGHAT, CDR2 FQNNGV. V gave up 3 bases and J gave up 3 bases, with 2 bases separating them. The CDR3 loop reads CASSFKETQYF. Here the CDR3 DNA reads TGTGCCAGCAGCTTTAAAGAGACCCAGTACTTC.

The chain recombines TRBV5-6 with TRBJ2-7; a weak D match, TRBD2 (6 bases). Germline CDR1 SGHDT, CDR2 YYEEEE. This CDR3 has 13 amino acids. V was trimmed by 1 base and J by 2 bases, leaving 7 bases between them. For the CDR3, the DNA is TGTGCCAGCAGCTTGCCGGGGGCCTACGAGCAGTACTTC. It codes for CASSLPGAYEQYF.

V is TRBV20-1 and J is TRBJ1-2; D perhaps matches TRBD1 (6 bases). Germline V gene sequence: CDR1 DFQATT, CDR2 SNEGSKA (reference sequence). V was shortened by 2 bases and J by 8 bases, with 6 bases between the two germline ends. This CDR3 has 10 residues. CDR3 bases: TGCAGTGCTAGACAGGGGGGCTACACCTTC. The encoded protein is CSARQGGYTF.

Of note for this clone: Other DNA sequences in this sample translate to the same CDR3. CDR3 loop: CASSEGSRADTDTQYF. In nucleotides, the CDR3 is TGTGCCAGCAGTGAGGGGTCGAGGGCTGACACAGATACGCAGTATTTT. The rearrangement uses TRBV25-1 and TRBJ2-3, with D possibly being TRBD2 (5 bases). Trimming pared 3 bases from V and 2 bases from J, leaving 15 bases between. Germline V lookup: CDR1 MGHDK, CDR2 SYGVNS. This CDR3 region has 16 residues.

The gene calls are TRBV27 and TRBJ2-7; TRBD1 agrees at 8 bases. The ends lost 9 bases at V and 2 bases at J; junction bases unmatched: 3. The CDR3 spans 12 residues. Germline loops: CDR1 MNHEY, CDR2 SMNVEV (reference sequence). CDR3 in amino acids: CARGQETYEQYF. The CDR3 DNA is TGTGCCAGGGGACAGGAAACCTACGAGCAGTACTTC.